The 25 T cell receptor beta chains listed next were all sequenced from one sample in a study of blood T cell repertoires in COVID-19. Repertoires were generated with immunoSEQ multiplex PCR, while TCRdb's copy carries only in-frame clones and drops some. The table shows some 220,000 clones, with roughly nine tenths occurring only once. The sample consisted of peripheral blood. The receptor set was obtained from a woman aged 18-30 years who had recovered from COVID-19.

The V call is TRBV29-1, the J call TRBJ2-1; a possible D gene is TRBD1 (5 bases). Trimming shortened V by 7 bases and J by 8 bases, and 21 bases separated the two germline ends. This CDR3 spans 14 amino acids. CDR1 SQVTM and CDR2 ANQGSEA come from the germline V gene. CDR3 sequence: CSALERGIMYEQFF. In DNA, the CDR3 is TGCAGCGCCCTCGAAAGGGGTATTATGTATGAGCAGTTCTTC.

The chain has TRBV11-3 and TRBJ2-1, with 9 bases fitting TRBD1. The CDR3 has 13 residues. Trimming at V came to 4 bases and at J to 7 bases, leaving 2 bases not matched to a gene. Per germline, CDR1 SGHNT and CDR2 YENEEA. CDR3 in DNA: TGTGCCAGCAGCTACGGGACAGGGAATGAGCAGTTCTTC. Amino acid sequence: CASSYGTGNEQFF.

The chain has TRBV29-1 and TRBJ2-1, with D perhaps matching TRBD2 (6 bases). This CDR3 spans 14 amino acids. Germline assignment: CDR1 SQVTM and CDR2 ANQGSEA. The germline V and J ends were trimmed by 4 bases and 7 bases, with 17 bases remaining between them. The CDR3 loop is CSVVFVAVGNEQFF. The CDR3 nucleotides read TGCAGCGTTGTCTTTGTAGCGGTTGGGAATGAGCAGTTCTTC.

The J gene is TRBJ2-7, the V gene TRBV11-2, with 9 positions matching TRBD2. V was pared by 5 bases and J by 2 bases, with 7 bases of the junction left unmatched. The CDR3 has 15 residues. The germline V gene encodes CDR1 SGHAT and CDR2 FQNNGV. The CDR3 region is CASSTTSGRTYEQYF. As DNA, the CDR3 is TGTGCCAGCAGCACAACTAGCGGGCGAACCTACGAGCAGTACTTC.

V gene TRBV2 combines with J gene TRBJ2-3; 8 positions agree with TRBD1. V lost 7 bases, J lost 4 bases, and 10 bases stayed unmatched. Germline CDR1 reads SNHLY; CDR2 reads FYNNEI. The CDR3 extends over 15 amino acids. The CDR3 DNA reads as TGTGCCAGCACACCCGGACAGGGCTCGGCAGATACGCAGTATTTT. Its protein product is CASTPGQGSADTQYF.

This chain links TRBV28 with TRBJ2-3; tentatively, D is TRBD1 (6 bases). The CDR3 runs 16 residues. Germline values: CDR1 MDHEN, CDR2 SYDVKM. V gave up 6 bases and J gave up 1 base, with 17 bases separating them. CDR3 sequence (DNA): TGTGCCAGCAGGATGTATCAGGGGTTGGGCACAGATACGCAGTATTTT. Residues: CASRMYQGLGTDTQYF.

The rearrangement uses TRBV10-2 and TRBJ2-1; 9 nucleotides match TRBD2. The J segment lost 1 base and the V segment lost 7 bases, leaving 5 bases of the junction unmatched. Germline V gene lookup returns CDR1 WSHSY and CDR2 SAAADI. The CDR3 extends over 15 amino acids. The CDR3 bases are TGCGCCAGCACCATGAGCGGGGGGTCCTACAATGAGCAGTTCTTC. Protein: CASTMSGGSYNEQFF.

The V call is TRBV6-5, the J call TRBJ1-1; perhaps TRBD1 as D (6 bases). This CDR3 comprises 14 residues. The germline gives CDR1 MNHEY, CDR2 SVGAGI. Trimming took off 6 bases at V and 4 bases at J, with 15 bases between the two ends. The CDR3 spells CASSQEGGVTEAFF. The CDR3 nucleotides read TGTGCCAGCAGCCAGGAGGGGGGGGTCACTGAAGCTTTCTTT.

The chain has TRBV7-3 and TRBJ2-1; D possibly corresponds to TRBD2 (6 bases). The CDR3 spans 15 residues. With 5 bases removed from V and 3 bases from J, the gap between germline ends came to 14 bases. CDR1 and CDR2 from the germline V gene are SGHTA and FQGTGA. CDR3 coding DNA: TGTGCCAGCAGCCAACAGCGGGCAGGCTACAATGAGCAGTTCTTC. Residues: CASSQQRAGYNEQFF.

The chain carries TRBV20-1 and TRBJ1-5, with D possibly TRBD1 on 6 matching bases. CDR3 size: 17 residues. V lost 3 bases to trimming and J lost 0 bases, with 18 bases between them. Germline CDR1 is DFQATT and CDR2 is SNEGSKA (reference sequence). CDR3 sequence: CSASGGGPGYSNQPQHF. As DNA, the CDR3 is TGCAGTGCTAGTGGGGGGGGGCCTGGATATAGCAATCAGCCCCAGCATTTT.

The chain is built from TRBV4-2 and TRBJ2-1, with a possible D match to TRBD2 (6 bases). Trimming stripped 6 bases from V and 1 base from J, with 13 bases between. Germline values: CDR1 LGHNA, CDR2 YNFKEQ. CDR3 length: 15 amino acids. DNA for the CDR3: TGTGCCAGCAGAGGTAGAGGGACTTCCTACAATGAGCAGTTCTTC. Its protein is CASRGRGTSYNEQFF.

This clone was observed a single time. The chain has TRBV3-1 (or the pseudogene TRBV3-2) and TRBJ2-1; perhaps TRBD2 as D (5 bases). The V and J ends lost 5 bases and 4 bases respectively, with 6 bases between them. The CDR3 contains 12 residues. In germline, CDR1 is LGHDT, CDR2 YNNKEL (reference sequence). CDR3 in DNA: TGTGCCAGCAGCGGAGGTTACAATGAGCAGTTCTTC. Translation gives CASSGGYNEQFF.

This clone showed up just once. V gene TRBV15 combines with J gene TRBJ1-1, with a weak D call TRBD1 (6 bases). Germline lookup yields CDR1 LNHNV and CDR2 YYDKDF (reference sequence). The CDR3 is 14 amino acids. The V and J ends lost 0 bases and 3 bases respectively, with 8 bases between them. Written as DNA, the CDR3 is TGTGCCACCAGCAGAGAGGGGGCGGACACTGAAGCTTTCTTT. This codes for CATSREGADTEAFF.

V gene TRBV12-3 or TRBV12-4 combines with J gene TRBJ1-5; TRBD1 matches 7 bases. V lost 3 bases to trimming and J lost 13 bases; unmatched junction nucleotides: 3. CDR3 length: 11 amino acids. CDR3 DNA sequence: TGTGCCAGCAGTTTGGGACAGCAGCAGCATTTT. It translates to CASSLGQQQHF.

The V gene is TRBV3-1 (or the pseudogene TRBV3-2), the J gene TRBJ1-1; D is perhaps TRBD1 (6 bases). CDR1 is LGHDT, CDR2 YNNKEL, per germline (reference sequence). CDR3 length: 15 amino acids. Trimming stripped 3 bases from V and 6 bases from J, with 17 bases between. This chain's CDR3 is CASSQMGLGGAEAFF. The DNA for the CDR3 is TGTGCCAGCAGCCAGATGGGTTTAGGGGGGGCTGAAGCTTTCTTT.

The chain couples TRBV4-1 to TRBJ1-4; 9 bases agree with TRBD1. The junction had 2 bases not matched to a gene; V was cut back by 1 base and J by 8 bases. The length of the CDR3 is 14 residues. Germline V gives CDR1 MGHRA, CDR2 YSYEKL. The CDR3 here is CASSQGQGGEKLFF. Here the CDR3 DNA reads TGCGCCAGCAGCCAAGGACAGGGGGGGGAAAAACTGTTTTTT.

The rearrangement uses TRBV6-6 and TRBJ1-3, with 8 bases matching TRBD1. CDR3 length: 13 amino acids. J was trimmed by 2 bases and V by 7 bases; bases with no gene match: 1. The V gene's germline CDR1 is MNHNY and CDR2 SVGAGI (reference sequence). CDR3 sequence (DNA): TGTGCCAGCAAGACAGGGGCTGGAAACACCATATATTTT. Amino acid sequence: CASKTGAGNTIYF.

The chain joins TRBV6-4 to TRBJ2-2; 7 bases agree with TRBD1. Trimming at V came to 10 bases and at J to 5 bases, leaving 7 bases not matched to a gene. The germline gives CDR1 MRHNA, CDR2 SNTAGT. This CDR3 is 13 amino acids long. The CDR3 DNA is TGTGCCACCTCCGGGACAGCAACCGGGGAGCTGTTTTTT. Translation gives CATSGTATGELFF.

The rearrangement uses TRBV6-2 or TRBV6-3 and TRBJ1-5; tentatively, D is TRBD1 (5 bases). The CDR3 has 17 amino acids. Germline V gives CDR1 MNHEY, CDR2 SVGEGT. Trimming shortened V by 2 bases and J by 5 bases, and 19 bases separated the two germline ends. The chain's CDR3 is CASSYSIPGPHYQPQHF. The DNA for the CDR3 is TGTGCCAGCAGTTACAGCATCCCAGGGCCCCATTATCAGCCCCAGCATTTT.

V is TRBV4-1 and J is TRBJ1-1; 7 positions agree with TRBD1. Germline V gives CDR1 MGHRA, CDR2 YSYEKL. The V gene end was trimmed by 4 bases and the J gene end by 5 bases; junction bases not matched to a gene: 1. The CDR3 consists of 12 residues. The CDR3 bases are TGCGCCAGCAGCCGACAGGGAACTGAAGCTTTCTTT. This gives the protein CASSRQGTEAFF.

The rearrangement links TRBV4-1 to TRBJ2-5, with D perhaps TRBD1 (6 bases). Germline V gene lookup returns CDR1 MGHRA and CDR2 YSYEKL. CDR3 size: 15 residues. V lost 4 bases to trimming and J lost 3 bases, with 15 bases between them. The CDR3 region is CASSPVGTGKETQYF. In DNA, the CDR3 is TGCGCCAGCAGCCCCGTAGGCACAGGGAAAGAGACCCAGTACTTC.

This clone was recorded a few times. This chain links TRBV11-1 with TRBJ2-5; possibly TRBD1 for D (6 bases). The germline CDR1 and CDR2 sequences are SGHAT and FQDESV (reference sequence). The CDR3 runs to 15 residues. V was shortened by 2 bases and J by 8 bases, with 18 bases between the two germline ends. CDR3 loop: CASSLSVGASSTQYF. CDR3 bases: TGTGCCAGCAGCTTATCGGTGGGGGCGAGTAGCACCCAGTACTTC.

The V call is TRBV18, the J call TRBJ1-1, with 7 bases fitting TRBD1. CDR1 is KGHSH and CDR2 is LQKENI in the germline V gene. This CDR3 spans 13 amino acids. V trimming: 3 bases; J trimming: 9 bases; junction bases outside the gene matches: 7. The CDR3 DNA reads TGTGCCAGCTCACCTACAAGACAGGGAAAAGCTTTCTTT. Protein: CASSPTRQGKAFF.

The chain employs TRBV29-1 and TRBJ2-7, with a tentative D call TRBD1 (6 bases). CDR3 length: 13 residues. The germline gives CDR1 SQVTM, CDR2 ANQGSEA. V was trimmed by 2 bases and J by 1 base, leaving 9 bases between them. The CDR3 DNA reads as TGCAGCGTTGAAACCGGGACATCCTACGAGCAGTACTTC. Its translation: CSVETGTSYEQYF.

J is TRBJ2-1 and V is TRBV29-1, with 7 bases matching TRBD1. V shed 6 bases, J shed 0 bases, and the junction held 5 bases outside the gene matches. The CDR3 contains 14 residues. Germline CDR1 SQVTM, CDR2 ANQGSEA. CDR3 region: CSVPGQSSYNEQFF. DNA for the CDR3: TGCAGCGTCCCGGGACAGAGCTCCTACAATGAGCAGTTCTTC.